This T cell receptor beta chain was documented in a study of shared clonotypes between healthy human individuals (TCRdb year 2020). About the full investigation: A couple of women and a few men aged 18 to 49 years were included in the cohort. Per donor, three plates each were used for CD4 naive and CD4 memory, two for CD8 naive, and one for CD8 memory. To estimate repertoire size and how much clonotype sharing occurs between individuals, the study deeply sequenced the blood TCR repertoires of several healthy adults. To increase sequencing depth and limit assay-specific biases, TCR repertoire library preparation and sequencing were carried out by different laboratories using diverse techniques. Between about 0.85 and 9.5 billion PBMCs per donor were obtained by leukapheresis.

Looking up the germline V gene yields CDR1 MDHEN and CDR2 SYDVKM. V trim: 4 bases; J trim: 4 bases; unmatched bases: 5. There are 14 amino acids in the CDR3, from cysteine to phenylalanine inclusive. The CDR3 DNA has 42 bases and is translated from base 1. In regard to this clone: There is no known antigen for this receptor. There are no base qualities to consult, and no much larger clone falls within one base.

Using the deep immunoSEQ assay, multiplex PCR amplified TCR CDR3 regions from genomic DNA. For each cell subset, the extracted genomic DNA was distributed evenly across all wells of several immunoSEQ 96-well plates, and each plate served as one replicate. Each replicate PCR for sorted subsets received about 210 ng genomic DNA, equal to around 32,000 T cell genomes. Purified libraries were measured with a Qubit 3.0 fluorometer, size-checked on a Bioanalyzer 2100, and measured again with the KAPA Library Quantification kit. A separate single-read 150-cycle Illumina NextSeq 550 flow cell was used to sequence each immunoSEQ 96-well plate. Turning to the authors' computational methods: Because the immunoSEQ output included only junctional sequences and no quality scores, the filtering could not be the same as the filtering used for full-length reads. To assign V/J genes and CDR3, sequences were annotated using PyIR, a Python wrapper for IgBLAST v1.9, with IMGT germline references. Any read was removed if the V/J assignment was weak (E-value above 1e-6), the CDR3 was missing, or the read contained stop codons, out-of-frame junctions, or ambiguous translated residues. V3J clonotypes were defined as sequences sharing the same inferred V gene, J gene, and CDR3 amino acid sequence. Percentage overlap between repertoires was computed as shared unique clonotypes divided by the size of the smaller repertoire. Three approaches were used to assess repertoire richness: RTK rarefaction, the Chao1 estimator, and Recon v2.1 estimates of unobserved clonotypes. Generation probabilities for all TCRbeta clonotypes obtained by the gDNA method from a handful of donors were computed using OLGA. The table comes from immuneACCESS by way of TCRdb, which keeps in-frame sequences with V and J called. Part of the clones is missing from these tables; in studies checked, under half for an unresolved V gene and the rest for unknown reasons. Clone size and the V and J calls come from that table; the DNA yielded D and trimming. The sample records under 2.5 million clones, just under 95% of which are singletons. Approximately 0.41% of the sample lies in the top ten.

Study-wide findings and limitations: Across four donors, about 4.5% of naive CD4, 3% to 3.5% of naive CD8, approximately 2.5% of memory CD4, and approximately 0.4% of memory CD8 clonotypes were shared. Only blood was sampled, and tissue TCR repertoires likely differ from those in blood. Rarefaction of sorted-subset datasets indicated incomplete sequencing despite the large sequencing depth. Compared with non-shared clonotypes, clonotypes shared by all four sorted-subset donors had higher generation probabilities. Larger estimated clonotype richness was generally found for naive subsets than for memory subsets. Pairwise subsampling led to the expectation that sequencing depth would affect the degree of clonotype sharing among donors. The genetic and exposure-history diversity represented was limited by the small number of donors.

The donors were healthy, HIV-negative adults who had no recently reported acute infections or vaccinations. All donors were Caucasian adults living in Nashville, Tennessee, USA. CD4+ T cells were enriched by magnetic negative selection, after which naive cells were positively selected on CD45RA and the negative fraction was taken as the memory subset. Blood was collected by leukapheresis, and PBMCs were isolated by Ficoll-Histopaque density gradient centrifugation and then cryopreserved in liquid nitrogen vapor phase. Analytical flow cytometry was used to check the purity and quantity of each magnetically sorted T cell population. Genomic DNA was isolated from every sorted fraction and measured by UV absorbance on a Nanodrop 2000c.

The sequenced sample was naive CD4+ T cells from PBMCs. According to the study, the label for this sample's cell subset or site signals: CD45RA+ positively selected. The V gene is TRBV28 and the J gene is TRBJ2-5; 8 of the junction bases match TRBD2. The TCR sequence derives from a man younger than 35 in good health. Some clones in this sample may be carry-over from other donors' samples. The CDR3 reads CASSSGTSGETQYF. The base sequence is TGTGCCAGCAGTTCCGGGACTAGTGGAGAGACCCAGTACTTC.